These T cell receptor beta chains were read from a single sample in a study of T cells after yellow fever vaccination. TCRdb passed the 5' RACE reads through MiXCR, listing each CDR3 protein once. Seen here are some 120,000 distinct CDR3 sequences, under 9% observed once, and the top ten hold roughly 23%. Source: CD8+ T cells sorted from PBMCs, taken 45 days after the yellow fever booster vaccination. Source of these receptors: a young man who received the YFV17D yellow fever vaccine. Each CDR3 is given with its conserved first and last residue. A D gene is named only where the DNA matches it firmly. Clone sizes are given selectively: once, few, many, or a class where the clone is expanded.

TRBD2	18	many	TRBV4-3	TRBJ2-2	TGCGCCAGCAGCCAAAGAGGACTAGCGGGCAAGAACACCGGGGAGCTGTTTTTT	CASSQRGLAGKNTGELFF
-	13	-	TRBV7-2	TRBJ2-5	TGTGCCAGCAGCTTAAATTCAGGGGAGACCCAGTACTTC	CASSLNSGETQYF
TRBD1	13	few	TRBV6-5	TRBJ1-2	TGTGCCAGCCGGTCGGACAGGGGGGGGGGCTACACCTTC	CASRSDRGGGYTF
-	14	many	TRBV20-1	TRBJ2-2	TGCAGCGCAACGACAGGAAAGAACACCGGGGAGCTGTTTTTT	CSATTGKNTGELFF
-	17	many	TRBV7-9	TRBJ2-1	TGTGCCAGCAGCCCCGGAGGGGGAGGGCATGAGGGCAATGAGCAGTTCTTC	CASSPGGGGHEGNEQFF
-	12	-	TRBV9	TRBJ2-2	TGTGCCAGCAGCGTAGGTGCGGCGGAGCTGTTTTTT	CASSVGAAELFF
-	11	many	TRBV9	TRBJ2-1	TGTGCCAGCAGCGTAGTTGATGAGCAGTTCTTC	CASSVVDEQFF
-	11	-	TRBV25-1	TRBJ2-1	TGTGCCAGCATCGTGGGCCATGAGCAGTTCTTC	CASIVGHEQFF
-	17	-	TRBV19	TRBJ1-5	TGTGCCAGTAGTATGACCCAGGACCCGTTGAGCAATCAGCCCCAGCATTTT	CASSMTQDPLSNQPQHF
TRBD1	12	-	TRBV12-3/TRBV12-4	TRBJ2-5	TGTGCCAGCAGTCGGACAGGGCAGACCCAGTACTTC	CASSRTGQTQYF
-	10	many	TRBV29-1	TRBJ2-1	TGCAGCGTTGGCGCCAATGAGCAGTTCTTC	CSVGANEQFF
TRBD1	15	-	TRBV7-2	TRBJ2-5	TGTGCCAGCAGCTCCTGGGGACAGGGGCAAGAGACCCAGTACTTC	CASSSWGQGQETQYF
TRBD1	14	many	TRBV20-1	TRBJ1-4	TGCAGTGCTAGAGATTGGTCAGGGGGTGAAAAACTGTTTTTT	CSARDWSGGEKLFF
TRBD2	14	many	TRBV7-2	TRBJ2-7	TGTGCCAGCAGCCCTTCTAGCGGGAGCTACGAGCAGTACTTC	CASSPSSGSYEQYF
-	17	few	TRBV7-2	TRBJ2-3	TGTGCCAGCAGCCCCAATAACTACGTCCCTAGCACAGATACGCAGTATTTT	CASSPNNYVPSTDTQYF
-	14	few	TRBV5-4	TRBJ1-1	TGTGCCAGCAGCTTGGGACAGGTCGACACTGAAGCTTTCTTT	CASSLGQVDTEAFF
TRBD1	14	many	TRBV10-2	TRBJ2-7	TGCGCCAGCAGTGGTGGACAGGGGGCCTACGAGCAGTACTTC	CASSGGQGAYEQYF
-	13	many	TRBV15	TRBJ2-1	TGTGCCACCAGCAGAACAGGGTTCGATGAGCAGTTCTTC	CATSRTGFDEQFF
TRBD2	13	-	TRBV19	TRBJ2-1	TGTGCCAGTCGGGGCGGGAGGTGGGTTGAGCAGTTCTTC	CASRGGRWVEQFF
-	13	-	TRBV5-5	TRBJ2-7	TGTGCCATCAGCCCGGGGGATTCCTACGAGCAGTACTTC	CAISPGDSYEQYF